This TCR beta chain derives from a study of OX40 agonist ivuxolimab in advanced cancers. Using immunoSEQ multiplex PCR, the repertoire was profiled, and TCRdb retains in-frame clones only, with some absent. The table has 80,000 to 100,000 clones, 90% to 95% seen once; the top ten hold around 0.25%. The CDR3 extends over 15 amino acids. The germline CDR1 and CDR2 sequences are SGDLS and YYNGEE. Trimming removed 2 bases from V and 1 base from J; junction bases left unmatched: 2. The chain uses TRBV9 and TRBJ2-1; 8 bases align to TRBD2. The sequence was collected from an adult with an advanced solid tumor such as melanoma, head and neck, liver or kidney cancer. Source: CD4+ or CD8+ T cells sorted from blood, taken in a trial of the OX40 agonist ivuxolimab. CDR3 nucleotides: TGTGCCAGCAGCGTCACTAGCGGTTCCTACAATGAGCAGTTCTTC. Its protein is CASSVTSGSYNEQFF. Variable domain in full (rest from reference TRBV9 and TRBJ2-1): DSGVTQTPKHLITATGQRVTLRCSPRSGDLSVYWYQQSLDQGLQFLIQYYNGEERAKGNILERFSAQQFPDLHSELNLSSLELGDSALYFCASSVTSGSYNEQFFGPGTRLTVL.